This is a list of T cell receptor beta chains from one sample in a study of blood T cell repertoires in COVID-19. Profiling relied on immunoSEQ multiplex PCR, and the TCRdb table lists in-frame clones only, not all of them. The sample consists of roughly 330,000 clones, approximately 88% of them appearing once. The source material was PBMCs or T cells enriched from blood (not recorded which). The receptor source for this set is a man aged 25 to 45 who had recovered from COVID-19. Both conserved end residues are part of each CDR3. Fields, in order: V gene, D gene, clone size, J gene, CDR3 protein, CDR3 DNA. The D gene is left open where the match is weak. The size field is filled for only some rows; it gives once, few, many or a size class.

V: TRBV5-1
D: -
size: -
J: TRBJ1-6
CDR3: CASSLKAGSYNSPLHF
DNA: TGCGCCAGCAGCTTGAAGGCAGGCTCCTATAATTCACCCCTCCACTTT

V: TRBV7-3
D: TRBD1
size: once
J: TRBJ2-5
CDR3: CASSLQGERETQYF
DNA: TGTGCCAGCAGCTTACAGGGGGAAAGAGAGACCCAGTACTTC

V: TRBV2
D: TRBD2
size: -
J: TRBJ2-2
CDR3: CASSEVWGLASGELFF
DNA: TGTGCCAGCAGTGAAGTGTGGGGACTAGCTTCCGGGGAGCTGTTTTTT

V: TRBV5-6
D: TRBD1
size: once
J: TRBJ1-6
CDR3: CASSPGTDSYNSPLHF
DNA: TGTGCCAGCAGCCCGGGGACAGACTCCTATAATTCACCCCTCCACTTT

V: TRBV5-1
D: TRBD2
size: -
J: TRBJ2-1
CDR3: CASRLTSGGAYNEQFF
DNA: TGCGCCAGCAGGTTGACTAGCGGGGGCGCCTACAATGAGCAGTTCTTC

V: TRBV6-5
D: -
size: -
J: TRBJ1-1
CDR3: CASSYEFTRNTEAFF
DNA: TGTGCCAGCAGTTACGAGTTCACTCGAAACACTGAAGCTTTCTTT

V: TRBV10-3
D: -
size: -
J: TRBJ2-7
CDR3: CAISEEGDSYEQYF
DNA: TGTGCCATCAGTGAGGAGGGGGACTCCTACGAGCAGTACTTC

V: TRBV2
D: -
size: -
J: TRBJ2-7
CDR3: CASSEGTGSF
DNA: TGTGCCAGCAGTGAAGGTACAGGTTCCTTC

V: TRBV18
D: -
size: -
J: TRBJ2-2
CDR3: CASLPGLTNTGELFF
DNA: TGTGCCAGCTTGCCCGGACTTACGAACACCGGGGAGCTGTTTTTT

V: TRBV30
D: TRBD2
size: -
J: TRBJ2-1
CDR3: CAWSALAGRTYNEQFF
DNA: TGTGCCTGGAGTGCACTAGCGGGGCGCACTTACAATGAGCAGTTCTTC

V: TRBV5-3
D: -
size: -
J: TRBJ1-2
CDR3: CARSLLDSSTANYGYTF
DNA: TGTGCCAGAAGCTTGCTGGACAGTTCTACAGCTAACTATGGCTACACCTTC

V: TRBV20-1
D: TRBD2
size: -
J: TRBJ2-2
CDR3: CSASDPAGAWDTGELFF
DNA: TGCAGTGCTAGTGATCCAGCGGGGGCGTGGGACACCGGGGAGCTGTTTTTT

V: TRBV9
D: TRBD2
size: once
J: TRBJ2-5
CDR3: CASSRGDQETQYF
DNA: TGTGCCAGCAGCCGGGGGGATCAAGAGACCCAGTACTTC

V: TRBV6-5
D: -
size: -
J: TRBJ2-4
CDR3: CASSYSRQGAKNIQYF
DNA: TGTGCCAGCAGTTACTCGCGGCAGGGGGCCAAAAACATTCAGTACTTC

V: TRBV9
D: TRBD1
size: -
J: TRBJ1-2
CDR3: CASSVGQGNYGYTF
DNA: TGTGCCAGCAGCGTAGGACAGGGTAACTATGGCTACACCTTC

V: TRBV27
D: TRBD1
size: many
J: TRBJ1-6
CDR3: CASSLLVGGRSPLHF
DNA: TGTGCCAGCAGTTTATTGGTAGGGGGCAGATCACCCCTCCACTTT

V: TRBV30
D: -
size: -
J: TRBJ1-2
CDR3: CAWSPGHSYGYTF
DNA: TGTGCCTGGAGCCCGGGACACTCCTATGGCTACACCTTC

V: TRBV13
D: TRBD2
size: -
J: TRBJ2-1
CDR3: CASSFGAGGYNEQFF
DNA: TGTGCCAGCAGCTTCGGAGCGGGGGGGTACAATGAGCAGTTCTTC

V: TRBV11-2
D: -
size: -
J: TRBJ2-7
CDR3: CASSLGSGYYEQYF
DNA: TGTGCCAGCAGCTTAGGTTCAGGGTACTACGAGCAGTACTTC

V: TRBV18
D: -
size: -
J: TRBJ1-1
CDR3: CASSPMRDTEAFF
DNA: TGTGCCAGCTCACCAATGAGAGACACTGAAGCTTTCTTT

V: TRBV5-4
D: TRBD2
size: -
J: TRBJ2-1
CDR3: CASSLGPLGAGGYNEQFF
DNA: TGTGCCAGCAGCTTGGGACCCCTCGGAGCGGGGGGTTACAATGAGCAGTTCTTC

V: TRBV29-1
D: -
size: -
J: TRBJ2-7
CDR3: CSVAQGGSEQYF
DNA: TGCAGCGTTGCACAGGGTGGGTCCGAGCAGTACTTC

V: TRBV2
D: TRBD2
size: -
J: TRBJ2-5
CDR3: CASSDSGGSQETQYF
DNA: TGTGCCAGCAGTGACAGCGGGGGCTCTCAAGAGACCCAGTACTTC